The sequence of this T cell receptor beta chain was determined in a study of shared clonotypes between healthy human individuals. Study summary: Aged between 18 and 49, the donors were a couple of women and three men.

Some clones are missing from TCRdb's copy, which holds only in-frame ones; the method was immunoSEQ multiplex PCR. This repertoire shows 400,000 to 550,000 clones, less than 80% found once; its top ten account for around 12%. Study-level points and caveats: Sampling involved blood alone; tissue repertoires likely differ.

Healthy adults negative for HIV, lacking recent acute infections or vaccinations, served as donors. On this clone itself: Its specificity is not known.

The V and J ends lost 4 bases and 7 bases, in that order; junction bases with no gene match: 10. The germline gives CDR1 LNHDA, CDR2 SQIVND (reference sequence). The length of the CDR3 is 15 residues. The chain recombines TRBV19 with TRBJ1-5; 7 nucleotides line up with TRBD1. The sequence was obtained from a woman between 35 and 50 years old in good health. Some clones in this sample may be carry-over from other donors' samples. Material: PBMCs. CDR3 coding DNA: TGTGCCAGTAGTACAAGCACAGGGGTGGGACAGCCCCAGCATTTT. Translation: CASSTSTGVGQPQHF.